These 24 T cell receptor beta chains were sequenced from one sample in a study of shared clonotypes between healthy human individuals. Produced via immunoSEQ multiplex PCR; TCRdb's table is partial and in-frame only. The table has more than 550,000 clones, just under 75% seen once. Specimen: memory CD4+ T cells sorted from blood. As for subset: CD45RA-negative fraction. Receptors originate from a woman in her twenties or thirties in good health.

This clone was seen more than once but under ten times. This chain joins TRBV10-3 and TRBJ1-2, with a tentative D call TRBD1 (6 bases). The CDR3 runs 13 residues. Germline lookup yields CDR1 ENHRY and CDR2 SYGVKD. Trimming took 6 bases from V and 4 from J, leaving 12 bases between them. CDR3 sequence: CAIRQGLGYGYTF. The CDR3 coding sequence is TGTGCCATCAGACAGGGATTGGGCTATGGCTACACCTTC.

This chain uses TRBV2 with TRBJ1-4; D not resolved. Trimming took 10 bases from V and 6 from J, leaving 21 bases between them. This CDR3 is 15 amino acids long. CDR1 is SNHLY and CDR2 is FYNNEI in the germline V gene. CDR3 nucleotide sequence: TGTGCCACCTCTCACGAATTGAGGGAATATGAAAAACTGTTTTTT. Translation: CATSHELREYEKLFF.

The chain carries TRBV28 and TRBJ1-1; D is ambiguous. Per germline, CDR1 MDHEN and CDR2 SYDVKM. V was clipped by 6 bases and J by 0 bases, with 8 bases between them. CDR3 size: 13 residues. CDR3 nucleotides: TGTGCCAGCAGGTCCATAATGAACACTGAAGCTTTCTTT. Translation: CASRSIMNTEAFF.

The chain has TRBV21-1 and TRBJ2-2. TRBV21-1 represents a pseudogene. The CDR3 totals 15 residues. CDR3 in DNA: TGTGCCAGCAGCAAAGCACCCCGCAACACCGGGGAGCTGTTTTTT. As protein: CASSKAPRNTGELFF.

V usage is TRBV12-5 and J usage is TRBJ2-3, with TRBD1 matching 10 bases. CDR1 is LGHNT, CDR2 FRNRAP, per germline. The CDR3 loop spans 17 amino acids. Losses at the gene ends were 4 bases for V and 2 bases for J; bases not matched to a gene: 9. The CDR3 protein is CASGSARTGGNTDTQYF. The CDR3 DNA sequence: TGTGCTAGTGGTTCCGCTCGGACAGGGGGAAACACAGATACGCAGTATTTT.

The CDR3 reads CASRGLAGVVGELFF. The CDR3 DNA reads TGTGCCAGCAGGGGACTAGCGGGAGTGGTCGGGGAGCTGTTTTTT. The rearrangement uses TRBV2 and TRBJ2-2, with 14 bases lining up with TRBD2. Germline V lookup: CDR1 SNHLY, CDR2 FYNNEI. V dropped 6 bases and J dropped 7; count of bases not matched to a gene: 4. The CDR3 sequence is 15 residues long.

The chain is built from TRBV5-1 and TRBJ2-2; D gene unclear. From germline, CDR1 is SGHRS and CDR2 YFSETQ. The ends were cut back, 4 bases at V and 7 bases at J, with 11 bases in the middle. This CDR3 contains 13 residues. DNA of the CDR3: TGCGCCAGCAGCACCGTTGGTGGCGGGGAGCTGTTTTTT. It encodes CASSTVGGGELFF. Looking up the rest from reference TRBV5-1 and TRBJ2-2 gives the full variable domain: KAGVTQTPRYLIKTRGQQVTLSCSPISGHRSVSWYQQTPGQGLQFLFEYFSETQRNKGNFPGRFSGRQFSNSRSEMNVSTLELGDSALYLCASSTVGGGELFFGEGSRLTVL.

The J gene is TRBJ1-5, the V gene TRBV5-6, with 10 bases identical to TRBD1. Germline assignment: CDR1 SGHDT and CDR2 YYEEEE. The ends lost 4 bases at V and 6 bases at J; junction bases unmatched: 4. The CDR3 extends over 14 amino acids. The CDR3 DNA reads TGTGCCAGCAGCGCGGGACAGGGGACTCAGCCCCAGCATTTT. Encoded protein: CASSAGQGTQPQHF.

J is TRBJ1-2 and V is TRBV28; 7 nucleotides line up with TRBD1. The germline V gene has CDR1 MDHEN and CDR2 SYDVKM. J gave up 5 bases and V 3 bases, and 9 bases lay outside the gene matches. This CDR3 region has 15 residues. The CDR3: CASSFRDRDFYGYTF. The CDR3 region has the DNA TGTGCCAGCAGTTTCCGAGACAGGGACTTTTATGGCTACACCTTC.

This chain uses TRBV5-8 with TRBJ1-2, with D tentatively TRBD1 (6 bases). The CDR3 sequence is 16 residues long. Germline V gene data show CDR1 as SGHTS and CDR2 as YDEGEE. Trimming took 2 bases from V and 0 from J, leaving 14 bases between them. CDR3 loop: CASSFFWGGPNYGYTF. The CDR3 DNA is TGTGCCAGCAGCTTTTTTTGGGGGGGGCCTAACTATGGCTACACCTTC.

As for this clone: Germline and junction disagree at one end, which may indicate a read error. This CDR3 reads CSVEDRGRGINIQYF. The CDR3 DNA is TGCAGCGTCGAAGACCGGGGGCGGGGGATAAACATTCAGTACTTC. The chain uses TRBV29-1 and TRBJ2-4, with D possibly being TRBD2 (7 bases). Germline CDR1 is SQVTM and CDR2 is ANQGSEA. CDR3 length equals 15 residues.

The chain combines TRBV29-1 with TRBJ2-5, with D maybe TRBD1 (5 bases). The tail of the sequence fits TRBJ2-7 better, so the J call may be wrong. The CDR3 totals 14 residues. Germline CDR1 SQVTM, CDR2 ANQGSEA. This CDR3 is CSVRQTMALYEQYF. The CDR3 DNA is TGCAGCGTAAGACAGACGATGGCCCTCTACGAGCAGTACTTC.

This rearrangement joins TRBV5-1 to TRBJ2-1, with a weak D call TRBD1 (5 bases). Germline-derived CDR1 and CDR2 are SGHRS and YFSETQ. The CDR3 loop spans 13 amino acids. With 6 bases removed from V and 8 bases from J, the gap between germline ends came to 15 bases. DNA of the CDR3: TGCGCCAGCACCCAGGACACGGGCGATGAGCAGTTCTTC. Amino acids: CASTQDTGDEQFF. Full variable domain (missing parts from reference TRBV5-1 and TRBJ2-1): KAGVTQTPRYLIKTRGQQVTLSCSPISGHRSVSWYQQTPGQGLQFLFEYFSETQRNKGNFPGRFSGRQFSNSRSEMNVSTLELGDSALYLCASTQDTGDEQFFGPGTRLTVL.

This chain uses TRBV10-3 with TRBJ2-1; D is unclear. Germline V gene lookup returns CDR1 ENHRY and CDR2 SYGVKD. CDR3 size: 12 residues. V lost 0 bases and J lost 11, with 8 bases in between. The CDR3 spells CAISESVPKQFF. In DNA form, the CDR3 reads TGTGCCATCAGTGAGTCGGTGCCTAAGCAGTTCTTC.

The rearrangement joins TRBV7-9 to TRBJ1-2, with D perhaps TRBD1 (5 bases). CDR3 size: 15 residues. V was cut by 3 bases and J by 0 bases, with 11 bases left in between. Germline V gene sequence: CDR1 SEHNR, CDR2 FQNEAQ (reference sequence). CDR3 region: CASSLGGEANYGYTF. The CDR3 coding sequence is TGTGCCAGCAGCTTGGGGGGAGAAGCTAACTATGGCTACACCTTC.

This clone was observed a single time. The chain is built from TRBV6-5 and TRBJ1-4; D gene unclear. The CDR3 covers 15 residues. V was trimmed by 0 bases and J by 3 bases, leaving 8 bases between them. Looked up from germline, CDR1 is MNHEY and CDR2 is SVGAGI. CDR3 coding DNA: TGTGCCAGCAGTTACTCGTTGGACTCTAATGAAAAACTGTTTTTT. This codes for CASSYSLDSNEKLFF.

V and J are TRBV27 and TRBJ2-1, with 11 bases fitting TRBD2. Germline V gene data show CDR1 as MNHEY and CDR2 as SMNVEV (reference sequence). This CDR3 comprises 18 residues. V shed 5 bases and J 5 bases; nucleotides not matched to a gene: 14. In DNA form, the CDR3 reads TGTGCCAGCAGTCCACGTTCGGGTATAGCGGGGGGGAACAATGAGCAGTTCTTC. Amino acids: CASSPRSGIAGGNNEQFF.

This chain connects TRBV4-2 to TRBJ2-2; the D gene is possibly TRBD2 (5 bases). The CDR3 contains 17 residues. From germline, CDR1 is LGHNA and CDR2 YNFKEQ. V was clipped by 0 bases and J by 2 bases, with 13 bases between them. The CDR3 region has the DNA TGTGCCAGCAGCCAAGAGGGCAGCGGACTTAACACCGGGGAGCTGTTTTTT. This gives the protein CASSQEGSGLNTGELFF.

The chain joins TRBV11-2 to TRBJ2-3, with D unclear. This CDR3 spans 13 amino acids. Trimming left V 7 bases short and J 2 bases short, with 10 bases between. The germline V gene has CDR1 SGHAT and CDR2 FQNNGV. CDR3 coding DNA: TGTGCCAGCAAAATACATAACACAGATACGCAGTATTTT. It yields the protein CASKIHNTDTQYF.

This clone has a handful of counts. The chain employs TRBV2 and TRBJ1-4, with D possibly being TRBD1 (6 bases). This CDR3 region has 14 residues. Between the trimmed V and J ends, which lost 5 bases and 8 bases, there was a span of 15 bases. Germline CDR1 and CDR2: SNHLY and FYNNEI. CDR3 residues: CASSYQGFREKLFF. CDR3 DNA sequence: TGTGCCAGCAGTTATCAGGGGTTCCGAGAAAAACTGTTTTTT.

The rearrangement joins TRBV2 to TRBJ1-4; unclear D gene. Trimming took 8 bases from V and 7 from J, leaving 14 bases between them. Germline V gene sequence: CDR1 SNHLY, CDR2 FYNNEI. The CDR3 sequence is 13 residues long. CDR3 nucleotide sequence: TGTGCCAGCGAAATCAGTCAAACTGAAAAACTGTTTTTT. Translating it yields CASEISQTEKLFF. The full variable domain, in which reference TRBV2 and TRBJ1-4 provide the parts outside the CDR3, is EPEVTQTPSHQVTQMGQEVILRCVPISNHLYFYWYRQILGQKVEFLVSFYNNEISEKSEIFDDQFSVERPDGSNFTLKIRSTKLEDSAMYFCASEISQTEKLFFGSGTQLSVL.

The chain uses TRBV6-5 and TRBJ1-1; D gene unclear. The germline V gene encodes CDR1 MNHEY and CDR2 SVGAGI. V lost 8 bases and J lost 0, with 10 bases in between. The CDR3 covers 13 residues. This CDR3 is CASLGWMNTEAFF. In DNA form, the CDR3 reads TGTGCCAGCCTGGGTTGGATGAACACTGAAGCTTTCTTT.

By sample share, this clone is medium-sized. V gene TRBV18 combines with J gene TRBJ2-2; the match to TRBD1 covers 7 bases. The ends lost 6 bases at V and 4 bases at J; junction bases unmatched: 8. This CDR3 is built from 15 residues. Germline V lookup: CDR1 KGHSH, CDR2 LQKENI. CDR3: CASSQLGGFTGELFF. CDR3 nucleotides: TGTGCCAGCTCCCAATTAGGGGGCTTCACCGGGGAGCTGTTTTTT.

This clone was seen more than once but under ten times. Here the CDR3 reads CASSSPGTSGLNEQFF. Here the CDR3 DNA reads TGCGCCAGCAGCTCGCCCGGGACTAGCGGCCTTAATGAGCAGTTCTTC. The J gene is TRBJ2-1, the V gene TRBV5-1; 11 bases fit TRBD2. Germline trimming cut 3 bases from V and 7 bases from J; bases unmatched to any gene: 9. Germline loops: CDR1 SGHRS, CDR2 YFSETQ. CDR3 length equals 16 residues.